This T cell receptor (beta chain) comes out of a study of Ad26.COV2.S vaccination and SARS-CoV-2 variants. This CDR3 contains 15 residues. The germline gives CDR1 SGHAT, CDR2 FQNNGV. Losses at the gene ends were 4 bases for V and 8 bases for J; bases not matched to a gene: 9. Clones were read by immunoSEQ multiplex PCR, and TCRdb kept only the in-frame ones, dropping some. The sample holds roughly 380,000 clones, about 92% seen once. About this clone itself: The antigen remains undetermined.

Study-level results: After vaccination, substantial breadth of spike-specific CD8+ and CD4+ responses was reported. Relative to placebo recipients, vaccine recipients exhibited elevated spike-specific TCR breadth.

Material: peripheral blood, obtained after recovery from COVID-19. V is TRBV11-2 and J is TRBJ2-1; 9 bases fit TRBD2. This sequence originates from a human donor who had recovered from COVID-19. CDR3 coding DNA: TGTGCCAGCAGCTCCCGCGGGGCGGGGGGGGATGAGCAGTTCTTC. The encoded protein is CASSSRGAGGDEQFF.